This is a list of T cell receptor beta chains from one sample in a study of T cells in Graves' hyperthyroidism and ophthalmopathy. TCRdb re-called the multiplex PCR reads with MiXCR, one entry per CDR3 protein. The sample consists of 480,000 or so distinct CDR3 sequences, 46% of them appearing once. The sample taken for sequencing was peripheral blood or thyroid tissue (not recorded which). These receptors all stem from an adult woman with Graves' disease, either hyperthyroidism or ophthalmopathy (not recorded which). Each CDR3 is given with its conserved first and last residue. The order of the fields is CDR3 DNA, CDR3 protein, clone size, D gene, V gene, J gene. The D gene is left open where the match is weak. For some rows the clone size is stated as once, few or many, or as a class when expanded; others skip it.

CDR3nt: TGTGCCAGCAGCTTGGGGACAGGGGTTCGGGAGACCCAGTACTTC
CDR3aa: CASSLGTGVRETQYF
abundance: few
d_gene: TRBD1
v_gene: TRBV5-5
j_gene: TRBJ2-5

CDR3nt: TGTGCCAGCAGCTTAGGGACTAGCGGGAGGGCCGTCGAGCAGTACTTC
CDR3aa: CASSLGTSGRAVEQYF
abundance: many
d_gene: TRBD2
v_gene: TRBV7-8
j_gene: TRBJ2-7

CDR3nt: TGTGCCAGCACCTCGACGGAGCGATTCTACGAGCAGTACTTC
CDR3aa: CASTSTERFYEQYF
abundance: few
d_gene: .
v_gene: TRBV11-2
j_gene: TRBJ2-7

CDR3nt: TGCAGTGCTGGTGCGGGGGGTGGCAATCAGCCCCAGCATTTT
CDR3aa: CSAGAGGGNQPQHF
abundance: .
d_gene: .
v_gene: TRBV20-1
j_gene: TRBJ1-5

CDR3nt: TGCAGCGTTGAAGATAGGAGGGTATCCGATGAGCAGTTCTTC
CDR3aa: CSVEDRRVSDEQFF
abundance: .
d_gene: .
v_gene: TRBV29-1
j_gene: TRBJ2-1

CDR3nt: TGCAGTGCGACGAACGTAACGAACTACGAGCAGTACTTC
CDR3aa: CSATNVTNYEQYF
abundance: .
d_gene: .
v_gene: TRBV20-1
j_gene: TRBJ2-7

CDR3nt: TGTGCCAGCCGTTTAAGGGGCTACGAGCAGTACTTC
CDR3aa: CASRLRGYEQYF
abundance: .
d_gene: .
v_gene: TRBV2
j_gene: TRBJ2-7

CDR3nt: TGTGCCAGCAGTCGGGGAACAGGGAATATGAACACTGAAGCTTTCTTT
CDR3aa: CASSRGTGNMNTEAFF
abundance: .
d_gene: .
v_gene: TRBV6-1
j_gene: TRBJ1-1

CDR3nt: TGTGCCAGTATGGTGACAGCCTATAGCAATCAGCCCCAGCATTTT
CDR3aa: CASMVTAYSNQPQHF
abundance: .
d_gene: .
v_gene: TRBV19
j_gene: TRBJ1-5

CDR3nt: TGCGCCAGCAGCTTGGTGGGGGAGAGGGGGCTAGGAAACACCATATATTTT
CDR3aa: CASSLVGERGLGNTIYF
abundance: .
d_gene: TRBD1
v_gene: TRBV5-1
j_gene: TRBJ1-3

CDR3nt: TGTGCCAGCAGCCAAGATCTGGCCAGGGAGAACACTGAAGCTTTCTTT
CDR3aa: CASSQDLARENTEAFF
abundance: few
d_gene: .
v_gene: TRBV7-3
j_gene: TRBJ1-1

CDR3nt: TGTGCCAGCAGCCCGATAGCGGGACTCCAAGAGACCCAGTACTTC
CDR3aa: CASSPIAGLQETQYF
abundance: .
d_gene: TRBD2
v_gene: TRBV11-1
j_gene: TRBJ2-5

CDR3nt: TGCAGTGCTAGAGACGCGCAGCACGTCGGGGAGCTGTTTTTT
CDR3aa: CSARDAQHVGELFF
abundance: many
d_gene: .
v_gene: TRBV20-1
j_gene: TRBJ2-2

CDR3nt: TGCAGTGCTAGATCGGGACAGGGGGCAGCGAATTCACCCCTCCACTTT
CDR3aa: CSARSGQGAANSPLHF
abundance: many
d_gene: TRBD1
v_gene: TRBV20-1
j_gene: TRBJ1-6

CDR3nt: TGCAGCGTTAGCCCAGCGGGATACGAGCAGTACTTC
CDR3aa: CSVSPAGYEQYF
abundance: many
d_gene: TRBD2
v_gene: TRBV29-1
j_gene: TRBJ2-7

CDR3nt: TGTGCCACCAGCAGAGAGTATAGCGGGACGGCCTACGAGCAGTACTTC
CDR3aa: CATSREYSGTAYEQYF
abundance: many
d_gene: TRBD2
v_gene: TRBV15
j_gene: TRBJ2-7

CDR3nt: TGTGCCAGCAGCCAAGAGCCTGGAAACACCATATATTTT
CDR3aa: CASSQEPGNTIYF
abundance: many
d_gene: .
v_gene: TRBV4-2
j_gene: TRBJ1-3

CDR3nt: TGTGCCAGCAGCCTAACCGGGGCCCTAGCTGGACAAGAGACCCAGTACTTC
CDR3aa: CASSLTGALAGQETQYF
abundance: once
d_gene: .
v_gene: TRBV11-1
j_gene: TRBJ2-5

CDR3nt: TGTGCCAGCAGCCCTCGGGCAGGGACGGGGAACACTGAGGCTTTCTTT
CDR3aa: CASSPRAGTGNTEAFF
abundance: .
d_gene: .
v_gene: TRBV11-1
j_gene: TRBJ1-1

CDR3nt: TGTGCCAGCAGCCCCGGGGTGGGGCGAGGACAGCCCCAGCATTTT
CDR3aa: CASSPGVGRGQPQHF
abundance: .
d_gene: .
v_gene: TRBV5-1
j_gene: TRBJ1-5

CDR3nt: TGTGCCAGCAGCCCAAAGAGTAGCGGGAGGGCCGGAGAGACCCAGTACTTC
CDR3aa: CASSPKSSGRAGETQYF
abundance: many
d_gene: TRBD2
v_gene: TRBV12-3/TRBV12-4
j_gene: TRBJ2-5

CDR3nt: TGTGCCAGTGGACTCTACAATGAGCAGTTCTTC
CDR3aa: CASGLYNEQFF
abundance: few
d_gene: .
v_gene: TRBV2
j_gene: TRBJ2-1

CDR3nt: TGTGCCAGCAGCGTTAGCGGGACAGATAATGAAAAACTGTTTTTT
CDR3aa: CASSVSGTDNEKLFF
abundance: once
d_gene: TRBD1
v_gene: TRBV7-2
j_gene: TRBJ1-4

CDR3nt: TGCAGTGCTATCCTCGGACGGGGTCTGGAAGAGCAGTACTTC
CDR3aa: CSAILGRGLEEQYF
abundance: .
d_gene: .
v_gene: TRBV20-1
j_gene: TRBJ2-7

CDR3nt: TGCAGCGCAGGACTAGCGGGTGGGGCCTACAATGAGCAGTTCTTC
CDR3aa: CSAGLAGGAYNEQFF
abundance: .
d_gene: TRBD2
v_gene: TRBV29-1
j_gene: TRBJ2-1

CDR3nt: TGTGCCAGCAGTCCGGACAGGGCTGAAGCTTTCTTT
CDR3aa: CASSPDRAEAFF
abundance: few
d_gene: TRBD1
v_gene: TRBV12-3/TRBV12-4
j_gene: TRBJ1-1

CDR3nt: TGCAGCGTTGGTGGCCCTAGTCAGCCCCAGCATTTT
CDR3aa: CSVGGPSQPQHF
abundance: many
d_gene: .
v_gene: TRBV29-1
j_gene: TRBJ1-5

CDR3nt: TGTGCCGTAGGACCAGGCCAAGAGACCCAGTACTTC
CDR3aa: CAVGPGQETQYF
abundance: .
d_gene: .
v_gene: TRBV10-3
j_gene: TRBJ2-5

CDR3nt: TGTGCCAGCAGCCCGGGACAGGGACAGTATCAGCCCCAGCATTTT
CDR3aa: CASSPGQGQYQPQHF
abundance: many
d_gene: TRBD1
v_gene: TRBV7-6
j_gene: TRBJ1-5

CDR3nt: TGTGCCAGTAGTAACCGCCGTGAGGTGAACACTGAAGCTTTCTTT
CDR3aa: CASSNRREVNTEAFF
abundance: .
d_gene: .
v_gene: TRBV6-1
j_gene: TRBJ1-1

CDR3nt: TGCAGCGTTGAAGGAGGTGGCGGGGCGACCTACGAGCAGTACTTC
CDR3aa: CSVEGGGGATYEQYF
abundance: .
d_gene: .
v_gene: TRBV29-1
j_gene: TRBJ2-7

CDR3nt: TGTGCCACCAGTGATTTCCGGAAGTACACTGAGCATTTT
CDR3aa: CATSDFRKYTEHF
abundance: .
d_gene: .
v_gene: TRBV24-1
j_gene: TRBJ1-5

CDR3nt: TGTGCCAGCAGTATGCGTCCGGGGGCGGGGATGAACACTGAAGCTTTCTTT
CDR3aa: CASSMRPGAGMNTEAFF
abundance: many
d_gene: .
v_gene: TRBV6-5
j_gene: TRBJ1-1

CDR3nt: TGCAGCGTTCGGGACAGAGAGACCCAGTACTTC
CDR3aa: CSVRDRETQYF
abundance: many
d_gene: TRBD1
v_gene: TRBV29-1
j_gene: TRBJ2-5

CDR3nt: TGCGCCAGCAGCTTGGCGCCGGGACAGGGCTCCTACGAGCAGTACTTC
CDR3aa: CASSLAPGQGSYEQYF
abundance: .
d_gene: TRBD1
v_gene: TRBV5-1
j_gene: TRBJ2-7

CDR3nt: TGTGCCAGCAGTGAAGGGGTTGGCGGCTACACCTTC
CDR3aa: CASSEGVGGYTF
abundance: .
d_gene: .
v_gene: TRBV13
j_gene: TRBJ1-2

CDR3nt: TGTGCCAGCAGCTTCGATCTAGGGGACGAGCAGTACTTC
CDR3aa: CASSFDLGDEQYF
abundance: many
d_gene: .
v_gene: TRBV7-2
j_gene: TRBJ2-7

CDR3nt: TGTGCCAGCAGCCCACGACAGGGCCTCACTGAAGCTTTCTTT
CDR3aa: CASSPRQGLTEAFF
abundance: .
d_gene: TRBD1
v_gene: TRBV7-6
j_gene: TRBJ1-1

CDR3nt: TGTGCCAGCAGCCAACGGGGCGGAGGCACCGGGGAGCTGTTTTTT
CDR3aa: CASSQRGGGTGELFF
abundance: many
d_gene: .
v_gene: TRBV4-2
j_gene: TRBJ2-2

CDR3nt: TGCAGTGCTAGAGATGCGGGTAACACCGGGGAGCTGTTTTTT
CDR3aa: CSARDAGNTGELFF
abundance: many
d_gene: .
v_gene: TRBV20-1
j_gene: TRBJ2-2